This T cell receptor beta chain originates from a study of blood T cell repertoires in COVID-19. Overall study context: Samples taken during acute and convalescent COVID-19 were collected in the United States, Italy and Spain. In each case, the material was cDNA or gDNA derived from T cells, B-cell-depleted T cells, or PBMCs.

Per the germline V gene, CDR1 is SGHDT and CDR2 is YYEEEE. CDR3 size: 12 residues. Trimming shortened V by 1 base and J by 6 bases, and 8 bases separated the two germline ends. Per the original methods: By means of reference gene primer amplification, nucleated cell counts were estimated. Clones were read by immunoSEQ multiplex PCR, and TCRdb kept only the in-frame ones, dropping some. That table supplies the V and J calls and clone size; D and trimming were determined from the DNA. This table has some 150,000 clones, around 86% appearing once. The chain combines TRBV5-6 with TRBJ2-7; D may be TRBD2 (5 bases). The source is a woman older than 75 in a cohort sampled during active or convalescent COVID-19. The source material was peripheral blood. DNA of the CDR3: TGTGCCAGCAGCTTGAGTAGCGCCGAGCAGTACGTC. Amino acid sequence: CASSLSSAEQYV.